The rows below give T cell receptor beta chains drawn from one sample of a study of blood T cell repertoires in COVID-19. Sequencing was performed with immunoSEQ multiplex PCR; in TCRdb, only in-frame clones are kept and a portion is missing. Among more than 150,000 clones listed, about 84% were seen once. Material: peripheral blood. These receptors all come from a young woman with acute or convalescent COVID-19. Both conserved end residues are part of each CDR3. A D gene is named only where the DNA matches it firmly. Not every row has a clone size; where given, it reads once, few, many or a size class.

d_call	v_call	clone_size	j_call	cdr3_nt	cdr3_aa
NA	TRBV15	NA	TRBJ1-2	TGTGCCACCAGTGACGGCCGGGTCTCTGGCTACACCTTC	CATSDGRVSGYTF
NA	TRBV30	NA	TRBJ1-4	TGTGCCTGGAGTGAGGCTCAGCTGATCCTAGGTGAAAAACTGTTTTTT	CAWSEAQLILGEKLFF
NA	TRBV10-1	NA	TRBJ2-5	TGCGCCAGCAGTGAGTCCCAGATACCGACCCAGTACTTC	CASSESQIPTQYF
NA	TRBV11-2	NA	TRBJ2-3	TGTGCCAGCAGCTTTTATACGGGAAGCACAGATACGCAGTATTTT	CASSFYTGSTDTQYF
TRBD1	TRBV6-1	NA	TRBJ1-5	TGTGCCAGCAGTGCCGGTGGGACAGGGGCGTCGTGGAATCAGCCCCAGCATTTT	CASSAGGTGASWNQPQHF
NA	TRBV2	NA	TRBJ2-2	TGTGCCAGCAGACGAGAATTCACCGGGGAGCTGTTTTTT	CASRREFTGELFF
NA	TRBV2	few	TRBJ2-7	TGTGCCAGCAAGAACCGCAGGGAGGTGCAGTACTTC	CASKNRREVQYF
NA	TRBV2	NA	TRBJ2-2	TGTGCCAGCAGCTTAACAGGGCTCGGGGAGCTGTTTTTT	CASSLTGLGELFF
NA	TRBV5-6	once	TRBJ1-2	TGTGCCAGCACCCCCTTTACAGCCTATGGCTACACCTTC	CASTPFTAYGYTF
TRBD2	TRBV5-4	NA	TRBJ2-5	TGTGCCAGCAGCTTTGGCGGGGGAAAAGAGACCCAGTACTTC	CASSFGGGKETQYF
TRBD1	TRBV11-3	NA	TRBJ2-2	TGTGCCAGCAGCCGGGACAGCGTTAACACCGGGGAGCTGTTTTTT	CASSRDSVNTGELFF
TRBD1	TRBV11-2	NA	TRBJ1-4	TGTGCCAGCAGCTTAGAAGGAGGGCAAGACGGGACAGGATATGAAAAACTGTTTTTT	CASSLEGGQDGTGYEKLFF
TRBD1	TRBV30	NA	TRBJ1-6	TGTGCCTGGACAGCAGGGGGCATTTCACCCCTCCACTTT	CAWTAGGISPLHF
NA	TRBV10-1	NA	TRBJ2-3	TGCGCCAGCAGCGAACGGGACTCCCGACCCCATACGCAGTATTTT	CASSERDSRPHTQYF
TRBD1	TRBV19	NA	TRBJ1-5	TGTGCCAGTTGGACAGGGTGGGTCAATCAGCCCCAGCATTTT	CASWTGWVNQPQHF
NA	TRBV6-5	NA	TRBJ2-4	TGTGCCAGCAGGGTGACCCGGGGGAACATTCAGTACTTC	CASRVTRGNIQYF
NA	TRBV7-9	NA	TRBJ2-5	TGTGCCAGCAGCTCCCAACTATCAGCCGAGGGAGAGACCCAGTACTTC	CASSSQLSAEGETQYF
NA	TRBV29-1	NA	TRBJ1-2	TGCAGCGTTGATGACAGTGACTTATATGGCTACACCTTC	CSVDDSDLYGYTF
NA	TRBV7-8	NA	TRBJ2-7	TGTGCCAGCAGCTTAGTCGGGGGAGGGGGCGAGCAGTACTTC	CASSLVGGGGEQYF
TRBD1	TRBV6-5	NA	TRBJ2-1	TGTGCCAGCAGCACGACAGGGTTGAATGAGCAGTTCTTC	CASSTTGLNEQFF
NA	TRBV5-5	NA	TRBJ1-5	TGTGCCAGCAGCTTGGAACCTAGCGGGCAGGGGAACAATCAGCCCCAGCATTTT	CASSLEPSGQGNNQPQHF
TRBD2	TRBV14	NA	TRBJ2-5	TGTGCCAGCAGCCAAGAAGGGACTAGCGGGAGGGAGACCCAGTACTTC	CASSQEGTSGRETQYF
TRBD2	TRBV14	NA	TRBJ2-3	TGTGCCAGCAGCCCTACGACTAGCGCAGATACGCAGTATTTT	CASSPTTSADTQYF
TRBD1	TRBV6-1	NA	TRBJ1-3	TGTGCCAGCAGTGGAGGACAGGCTTACTCTGGAAACACCATATATTTT	CASSGGQAYSGNTIYF
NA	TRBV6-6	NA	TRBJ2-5	TGTGCCAGCAGGCGTGACAGTGCAGGAGAGACCCAGTACTTC	CASRRDSAGETQYF
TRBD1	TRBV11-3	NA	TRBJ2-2	TGTGCCAGCAGCTTAGATACCGGGACAGGCGCCACCGGGGAGCTGTTTTTT	CASSLDTGTGATGELFF
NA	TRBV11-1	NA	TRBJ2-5	TGTGCCAGCAGCTCTCGGGAACAAGAGACCCAGTACTTC	CASSSREQETQYF
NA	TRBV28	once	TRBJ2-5	TGTGCCAGCAGTTTATCCGGGATAAAAGAGACCCAGTACTTC	CASSLSGIKETQYF
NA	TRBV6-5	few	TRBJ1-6	TGTGCCAGCAGTCAGGGGCCCTCCTATAATTCACCCCTCCACTTT	CASSQGPSYNSPLHF
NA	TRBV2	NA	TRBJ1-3	TGTGCCAGCAGTGAGGTTGGCATCTCTCTAAACACCATATATTTT	CASSEVGISLNTIYF
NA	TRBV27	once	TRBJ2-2	TGTGCCAGCAGCCCCTTTGGGGGGAGCTTTAACACCGGGGAGCTGTTTTTT	CASSPFGGSFNTGELFF
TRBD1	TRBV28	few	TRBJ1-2	TGTGCCAGCAGTGGGTCCGGACAGGGGAGATACGATGGCTACACCTTC	CASSGSGQGRYDGYTF
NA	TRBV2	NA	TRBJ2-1	TGTGCCAGCATGGCCCTACCTGCACTAACCTCCTCCTACAATGAGCAGTTCTTC	CASMALPALTSSYNEQFF
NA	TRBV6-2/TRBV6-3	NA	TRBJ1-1	TGTGCCAGCAGCTCAACCGATTACAGGCCGAACCCGGCTGAAGCTTTCTTT	CASSSTDYRPNPAEAFF
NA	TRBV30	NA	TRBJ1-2	TGTGCCTGGAGTGTTGACAGCACATATGGCTACACCTTC	CAWSVDSTYGYTF
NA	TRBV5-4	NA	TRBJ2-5	TGTGCCAGCAGCTTGGATAGTTATGGAGAGACCCAGTACTTC	CASSLDSYGETQYF
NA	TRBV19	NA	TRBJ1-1	TGTGCCAGTAGTATCGACAGATACACTGAAGCTTTCTTT	CASSIDRYTEAFF
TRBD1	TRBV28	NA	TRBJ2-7	TGTGCCAGCAGTACCCAGGGACAGCTACCAAAGTACGAGCAGTACTTC	CASSTQGQLPKYEQYF
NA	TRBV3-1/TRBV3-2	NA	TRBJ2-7	TGTGCCAGCAGCCAAGATTCGCGAGCCTCCTACGAGCAGTACTTC	CASSQDSRASYEQYF
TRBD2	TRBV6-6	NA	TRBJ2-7	TGTGCCAGCAGTCACTGGACTAGCTTTCCCTTTGCCGAGCAGTACTTC	CASSHWTSFPFAEQYF
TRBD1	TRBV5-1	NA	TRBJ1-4	TGCGCCAGCAGCTCCAGGCCGACAGGGCACGGGCTGGGTGAAAAACTGTTTTTT	CASSSRPTGHGLGEKLFF
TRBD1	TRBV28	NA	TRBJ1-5	TGTGCCAGCAGATACCGGGACAGAATCTTCAATCAGCCCCAGCATTTT	CASRYRDRIFNQPQHF
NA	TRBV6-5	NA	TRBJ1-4	TGTGCCAGCAGTACTGGGGGCGACTCAACAAAACTGTTTTTT	CASSTGGDSTKLFF
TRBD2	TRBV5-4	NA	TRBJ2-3	TGTGCCAGCAGCTGGGCGAGGGCTAGCGGGGGGGCCACAGATACGCAGTATTTT	CASSWARASGGATDTQYF
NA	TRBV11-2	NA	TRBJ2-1	TGTGCCACGTACTCGGGGTTCAATGAGCAGTTCTTC	CATYSGFNEQFF
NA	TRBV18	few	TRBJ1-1	TGTGCCAGCTCACCAGGCTACAGAACCAACACTGAAGCTTTCTTT	CASSPGYRTNTEAFF
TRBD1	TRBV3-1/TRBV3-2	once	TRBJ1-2	TGTGCCAGCAGCCTACAGGGGTTTCGGTATGGCTACACCTTC	CASSLQGFRYGYTF
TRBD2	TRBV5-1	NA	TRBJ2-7	TGCGCCAGCAGCTTTACCCCTAGCGGGAGAGGGAGGGAGCAGTACTTC	CASSFTPSGRGREQYF
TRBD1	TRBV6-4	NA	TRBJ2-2	TGTGCCAGCAGCCGGACAGGGGAAGGGGAGCTGTTTTTT	CASSRTGEGELFF
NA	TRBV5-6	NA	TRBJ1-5	TGTGCCAGCAGCTTACAAGGACAGCCTAATCAGCCCCAGCATTTT	CASSLQGQPNQPQHF